This T cell receptor (beta chain) is from a study of technical replicates of blood from four donors. Method: immunoSEQ multiplex PCR; TCRdb's copy keeps in-frame clones and lacks some. The sample comprises 70,000 to 95,000 clones, roughly 92% of which are singletons, and just over 0.25% rests with the top ten. Germline V lookup: CDR1 KGHSH, CDR2 LQKENI. This CDR3 is built from 15 residues. The germline V and J ends were trimmed by 0 bases and 7 bases, with 13 bases remaining between them. The V and J genes are TRBV18 and TRBJ2-1; D not resolved. Sequencing was done on a sample of T cells isolated from PBMCs. The clonotype originates from a human donor in good health. Here the CDR3 reads CASSPPLAARNEQFF. The DNA for the CDR3 is TGTGCCAGCTCACCACCCCTCGCCGCGAGGAATGAGCAGTTCTTC.